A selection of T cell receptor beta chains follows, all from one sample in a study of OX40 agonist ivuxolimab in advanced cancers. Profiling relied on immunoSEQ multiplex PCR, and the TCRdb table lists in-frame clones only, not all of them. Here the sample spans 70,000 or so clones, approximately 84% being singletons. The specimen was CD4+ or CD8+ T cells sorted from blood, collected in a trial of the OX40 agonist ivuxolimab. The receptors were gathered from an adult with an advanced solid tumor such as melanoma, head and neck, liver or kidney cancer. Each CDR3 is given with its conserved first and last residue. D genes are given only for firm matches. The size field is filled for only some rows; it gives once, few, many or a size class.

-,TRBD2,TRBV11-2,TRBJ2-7,CASSLDLGLAGAYEQYF,TGTGCCAGCAGCTTAGATCTTGGGCTAGCGGGGGCCTACGAGCAGTACTTC
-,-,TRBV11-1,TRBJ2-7,CASSLARSRYEQYF,TGTGCCAGCAGCTTAGCCAGGAGCAGGTACGAGCAGTACTTC
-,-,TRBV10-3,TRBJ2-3,CAISPDRTNTDTQYF,TGTGCCATCAGTCCGGACAGGACTAACACAGATACGCAGTATTTT
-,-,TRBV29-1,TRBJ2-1,CSVEGGQGLYNEQFF,TGCAGCGTTGAAGGCGGCCAGGGTCTCTACAATGAGCAGTTCTTC
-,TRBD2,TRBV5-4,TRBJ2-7,CASSPGLAGRGDEQYF,TGTGCCAGCAGCCCTGGACTAGCGGGGCGGGGGGACGAGCAGTACTTC
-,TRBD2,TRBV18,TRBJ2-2,CASSPPASGPTGELFF,TGTGCCAGCTCACCACCTGCTAGCGGACCTACCGGGGAGCTGTTTTTT
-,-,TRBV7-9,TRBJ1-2,CASSQDSYGYTF,TGTGCCAGCAGCCAGGACAGCTATGGCTACACCTTC
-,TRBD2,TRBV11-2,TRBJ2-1,CASSPGLAGGPINEQFF,TGTGCCAGCAGCCCAGGACTAGCGGGAGGGCCCATCAATGAGCAGTTCTTC
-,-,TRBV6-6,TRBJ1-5,CASSPSTGLNQPQHF,TGTGCCAGCAGTCCCTCCACAGGGCTAAATCAGCCCCAGCATTTT
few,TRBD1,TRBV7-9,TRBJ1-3,CASSPGTGVGNTIYF,TGTGCCAGCAGCCCCGGGACAGGGGTCGGAAACACCATATATTTT
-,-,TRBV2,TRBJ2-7,CASKLVYEQYF,TGTGCCAGCAAGCTAGTCTACGAGCAGTACTTC
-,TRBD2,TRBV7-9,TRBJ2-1,CASYRPGLGVHEQFF,TGTGCCAGCTATCGACCGGGACTAGGAGTACATGAGCAGTTCTTC
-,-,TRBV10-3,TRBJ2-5,CAITLSPQETQYF,TGTGCCATCACCTTATCGCCCCAAGAGACCCAGTACTTC
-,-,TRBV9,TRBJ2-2,CASSPSWGTGGELFF,TGTGCCAGCAGCCCGAGTTGGGGGACGGGCGGGGAGCTGTTTTTT
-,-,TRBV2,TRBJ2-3,CASRFGPPGTDTQYF,TGTGCCAGCAGGTTTGGGCCTCCAGGGACAGATACGCAGTATTTT
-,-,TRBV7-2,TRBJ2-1,CASSLVGPGSYNEQFF,TGTGCCAGCAGCTTGGTGGGGCCGGGCTCCTACAATGAGCAGTTCTTC
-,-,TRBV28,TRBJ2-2,CASSLIRNTGELFF,TGTGCCAGCAGTTTGATCAGGAACACCGGGGAGCTGTTTTTT
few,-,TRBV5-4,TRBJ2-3,CASSLAGRSDTQYF,TGTGCCAGCAGCTTGGCAGGTAGATCAGATACGCAGTATTTT
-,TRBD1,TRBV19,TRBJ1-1,CATNRGRGTEAFF,TGTGCCACCAACAGGGGAAGGGGGACTGAAGCTTTCTTT
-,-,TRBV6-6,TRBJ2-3,CASSYSQRTDTQYF,TGTGCCAGCAGTTACTCTCAGCGCACAGATACGCAGTATTTT
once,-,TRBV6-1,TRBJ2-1,CASSEVLGTLPEQFF,TGTGCCAGCAGTGAAGTTTTAGGGACTCTTCCTGAGCAGTTCTTC
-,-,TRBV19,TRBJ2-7,CASIPPQGNYEQYF,TGTGCCAGTATCCCGCCCCAGGGGAACTACGAGCAGTACTTC
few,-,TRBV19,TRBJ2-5,CASSRGAGETQYF,TGTGCCAGTAGTAGGGGCGCCGGAGAGACCCAGTACTTC